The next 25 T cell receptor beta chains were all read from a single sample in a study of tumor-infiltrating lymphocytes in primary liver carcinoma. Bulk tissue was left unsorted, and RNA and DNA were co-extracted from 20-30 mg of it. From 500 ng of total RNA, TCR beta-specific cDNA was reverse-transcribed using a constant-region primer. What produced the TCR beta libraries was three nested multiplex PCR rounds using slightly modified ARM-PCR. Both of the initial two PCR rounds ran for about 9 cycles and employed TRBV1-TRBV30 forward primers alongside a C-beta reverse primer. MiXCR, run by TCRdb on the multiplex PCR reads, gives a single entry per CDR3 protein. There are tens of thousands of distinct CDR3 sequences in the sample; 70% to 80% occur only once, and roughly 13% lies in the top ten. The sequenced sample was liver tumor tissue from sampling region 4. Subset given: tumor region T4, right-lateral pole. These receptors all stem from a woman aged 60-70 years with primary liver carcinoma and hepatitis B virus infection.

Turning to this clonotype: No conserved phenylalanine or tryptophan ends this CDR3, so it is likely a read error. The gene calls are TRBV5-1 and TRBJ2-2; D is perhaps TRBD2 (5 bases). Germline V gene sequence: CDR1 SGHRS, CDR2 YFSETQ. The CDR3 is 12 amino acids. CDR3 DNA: TGCGCCAGCACCGGGAACACCGAGGAGCTGTTTTAT. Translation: CASTGNTEELFY.

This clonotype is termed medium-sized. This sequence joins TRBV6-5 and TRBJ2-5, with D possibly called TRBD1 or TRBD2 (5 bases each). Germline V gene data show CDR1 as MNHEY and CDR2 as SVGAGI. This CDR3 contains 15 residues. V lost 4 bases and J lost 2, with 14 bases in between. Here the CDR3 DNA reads TGTGCCAGCAGTTTCCGGGACGGATCACAAGAGACCCAGTACTTC. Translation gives CASSFRDGSQETQYF.

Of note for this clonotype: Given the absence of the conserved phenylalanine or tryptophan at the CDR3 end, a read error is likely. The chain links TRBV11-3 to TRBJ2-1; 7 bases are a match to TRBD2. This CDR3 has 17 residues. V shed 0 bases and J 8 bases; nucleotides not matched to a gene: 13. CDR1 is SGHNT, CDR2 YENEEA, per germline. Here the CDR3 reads CASSLDRGEWDVDEQFL. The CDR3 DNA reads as TGTGCCAGCAGCTTAGATCGGGGGGAGTGGGATGTCGATGAGCAGTTCCTC.

The CDR3 reads CASRTVAAHGQYF. The CDR3 DNA sequence: TGTGCCAGCAGAACAGTGGCCGCACACGGGCAGTACTTC. This chain uses TRBV6-5 with TRBJ2-7; D is undetermined. Trimming shortened V by 6 bases and J by 9 bases, and 18 bases separated the two germline ends. Germline CDR1 and CDR2: MNHEY and SVGAGI. The CDR3 sequence is 13 residues long.

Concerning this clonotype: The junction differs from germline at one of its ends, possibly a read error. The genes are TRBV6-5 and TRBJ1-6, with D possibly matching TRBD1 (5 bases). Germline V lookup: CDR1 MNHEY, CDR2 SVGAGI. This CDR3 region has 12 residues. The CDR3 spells CVSSPRGVPLYF. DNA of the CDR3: TGTGTCAGCAGTCCCCGGGGGGTACCCCTCTACTTT.

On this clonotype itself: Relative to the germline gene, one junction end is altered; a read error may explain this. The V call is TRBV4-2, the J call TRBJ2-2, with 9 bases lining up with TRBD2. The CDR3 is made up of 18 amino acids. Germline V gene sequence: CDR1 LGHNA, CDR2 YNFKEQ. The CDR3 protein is CGSSQVLRAGGVTRELFF. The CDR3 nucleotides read TGTGGCAGCAGCCAAGTGCTCCGAGCGGGAGGCGTTACCAGGGAGCTGTTCTTT.

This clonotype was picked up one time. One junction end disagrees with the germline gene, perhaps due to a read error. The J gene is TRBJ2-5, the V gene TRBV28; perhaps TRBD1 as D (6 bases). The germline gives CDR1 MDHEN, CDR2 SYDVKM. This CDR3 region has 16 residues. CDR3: CTSSSVFIEGVETQYF. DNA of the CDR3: TGTACCAGCAGTTCAGTGTTTATCGAGGGGGTAGAGACCCAGTACTTC.

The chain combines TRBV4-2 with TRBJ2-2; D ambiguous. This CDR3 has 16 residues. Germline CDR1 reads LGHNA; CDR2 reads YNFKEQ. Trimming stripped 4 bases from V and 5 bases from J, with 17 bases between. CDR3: CASSRQLGDNTGELFF. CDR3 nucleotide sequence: TGTGCCAGCAGCCGCCAATTAGGCGATAATACCGGGGAGCTGTTTTTT.

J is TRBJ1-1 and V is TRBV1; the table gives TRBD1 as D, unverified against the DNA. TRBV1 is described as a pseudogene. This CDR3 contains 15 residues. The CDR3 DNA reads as TGCACCTGCAGCCGATCCCTTCAGGGGACCACTGAAGCTTTCTTT. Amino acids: CTCSRSLQGTTEAFF.

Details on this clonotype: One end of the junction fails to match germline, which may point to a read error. CDR3 region: CASSLPANTGELLF. DNA for the CDR3: TGCGCCAGCAGCTTGCCAGCGAACACCGGGGAGCTGCTTTTT. V gene TRBV5-1 combines with J gene TRBJ2-2, with D possibly TRBD2 on 5 matching bases. In germline, CDR1 is SGHRS, CDR2 YFSETQ. CDR3 length equals 14 residues.

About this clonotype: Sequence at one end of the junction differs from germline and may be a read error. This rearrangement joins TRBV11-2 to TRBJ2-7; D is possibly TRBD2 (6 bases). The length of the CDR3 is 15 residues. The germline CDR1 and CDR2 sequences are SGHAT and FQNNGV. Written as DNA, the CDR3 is TGTGTCAGCAGCTTAGACCCTGCGGGGACCTACGTGCTGTACTTC. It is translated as CVSSLDPAGTYVLYF.

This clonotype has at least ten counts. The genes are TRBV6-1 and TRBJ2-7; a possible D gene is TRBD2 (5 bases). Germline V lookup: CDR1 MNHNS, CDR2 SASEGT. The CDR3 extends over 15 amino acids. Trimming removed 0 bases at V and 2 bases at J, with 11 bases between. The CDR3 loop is CASSEAGLATYEQYF. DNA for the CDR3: TGTGCCAGCAGTGAAGCAGGACTCGCAACCTACGAGCAGTACTTC.

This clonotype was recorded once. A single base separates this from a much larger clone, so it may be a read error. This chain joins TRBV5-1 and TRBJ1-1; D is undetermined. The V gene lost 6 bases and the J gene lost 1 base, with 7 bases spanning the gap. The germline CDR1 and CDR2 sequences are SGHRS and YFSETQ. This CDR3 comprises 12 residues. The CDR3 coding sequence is TGCGCCAGCAACTGGGGGAACACTGAAGCTTTCTTT. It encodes CASNWGNTEAFF.

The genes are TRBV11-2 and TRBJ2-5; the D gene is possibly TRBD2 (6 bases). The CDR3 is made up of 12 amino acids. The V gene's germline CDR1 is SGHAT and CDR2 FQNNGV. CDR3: CTSSLADTTQYF. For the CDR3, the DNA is TGTACTAGCAGCCTCGCGGACACGACCCAGTACTTC.

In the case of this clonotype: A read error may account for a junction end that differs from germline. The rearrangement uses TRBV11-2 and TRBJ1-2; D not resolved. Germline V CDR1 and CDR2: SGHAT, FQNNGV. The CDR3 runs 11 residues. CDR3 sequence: CTSSPSYGYTF. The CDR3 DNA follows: TGTACCAGCAGCCCCAGCTACGGGTACACCTTC.

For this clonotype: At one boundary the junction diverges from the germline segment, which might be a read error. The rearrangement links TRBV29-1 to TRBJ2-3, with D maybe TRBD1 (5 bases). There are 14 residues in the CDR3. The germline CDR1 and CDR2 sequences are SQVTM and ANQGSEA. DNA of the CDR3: TGCAGTGTTGAAGGTGGCAGGGAAGCAGATATGCAGTGTTTT. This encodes CSVEGGREADMQCF.

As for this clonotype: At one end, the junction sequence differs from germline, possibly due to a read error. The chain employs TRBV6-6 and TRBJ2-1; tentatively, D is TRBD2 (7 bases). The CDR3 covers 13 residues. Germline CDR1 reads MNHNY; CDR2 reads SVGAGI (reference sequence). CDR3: CVSTHEGGGERFF. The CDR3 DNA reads TGTGTCAGCACCCACGAGGGGGGGGGTGAGCGGTTCTTC.

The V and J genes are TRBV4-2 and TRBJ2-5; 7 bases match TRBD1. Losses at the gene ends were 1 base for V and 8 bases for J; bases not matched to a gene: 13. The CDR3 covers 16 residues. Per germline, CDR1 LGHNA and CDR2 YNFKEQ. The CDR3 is CASSQGLVGTGDTQYF. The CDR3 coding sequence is TGTGCCAGCAGCCAAGGCCTCGTGGGCACAGGGGATACCCAGTACTTC.

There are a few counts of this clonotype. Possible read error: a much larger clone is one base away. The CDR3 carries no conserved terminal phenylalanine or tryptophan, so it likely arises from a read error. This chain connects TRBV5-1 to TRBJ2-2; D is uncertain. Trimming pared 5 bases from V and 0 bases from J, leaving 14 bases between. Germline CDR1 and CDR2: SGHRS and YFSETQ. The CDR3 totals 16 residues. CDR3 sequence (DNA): TGCGCCAGCAGTCCTCAACTCACTGCGAACACCGGGGAGCTGTTTTTA. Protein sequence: CASSPQLTANTGELFL.

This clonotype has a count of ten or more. Written as DNA, the CDR3 is TGTGCCAGCAGTTACGGCAGGGGGAGGACTAATGAAAAACTGTTTTTT. Encoded protein: CASSYGRGRTNEKLFF. This chain connects TRBV6-6 to TRBJ1-4, with TRBD1 matching over 7 bases. CDR1 and CDR2 from the germline V gene are MNHNY and SVGAGI (reference sequence). This CDR3 is 16 amino acids long. Trimming took 2 bases from V and 2 from J; bases not matched to a gene: 5.

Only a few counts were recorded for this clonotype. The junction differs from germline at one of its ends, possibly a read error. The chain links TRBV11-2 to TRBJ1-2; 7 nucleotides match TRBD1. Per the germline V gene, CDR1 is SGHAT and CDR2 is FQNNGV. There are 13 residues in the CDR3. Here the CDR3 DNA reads TGTGCCAGCTGCCGACAGGGAGTCTATGGCTACACCTTT. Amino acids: CASCRQGVYGYTF.

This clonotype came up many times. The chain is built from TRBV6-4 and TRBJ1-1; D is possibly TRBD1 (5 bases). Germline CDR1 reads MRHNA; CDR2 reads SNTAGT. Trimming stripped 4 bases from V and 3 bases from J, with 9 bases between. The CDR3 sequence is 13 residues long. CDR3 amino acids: CASSADSHTEAFF. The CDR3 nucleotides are TGTGCCAGCAGTGCCGACAGTCACACTGAAGCTTTCTTT.

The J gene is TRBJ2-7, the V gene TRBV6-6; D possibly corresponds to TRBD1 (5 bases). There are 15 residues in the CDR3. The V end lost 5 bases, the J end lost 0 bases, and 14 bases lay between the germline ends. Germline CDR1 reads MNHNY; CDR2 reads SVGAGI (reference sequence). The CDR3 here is CASSTPAGISYEQYF. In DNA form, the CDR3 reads TGTGCCAGCAGTACTCCCGCAGGGATCTCCTACGAGCAGTACTTC.

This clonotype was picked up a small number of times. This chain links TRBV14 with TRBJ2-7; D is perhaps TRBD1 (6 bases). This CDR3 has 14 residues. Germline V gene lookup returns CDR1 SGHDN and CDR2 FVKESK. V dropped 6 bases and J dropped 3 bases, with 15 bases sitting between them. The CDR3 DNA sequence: TGTGCCAGCAGTCCGGGGATAGGGGGCTACGAGCAGTACTTC. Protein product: CASSPGIGGYEQYF.

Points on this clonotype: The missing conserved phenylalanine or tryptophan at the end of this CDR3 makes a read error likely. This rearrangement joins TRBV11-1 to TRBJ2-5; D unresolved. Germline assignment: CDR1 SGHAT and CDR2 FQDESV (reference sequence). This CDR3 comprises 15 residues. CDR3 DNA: TGTGTCAGCAGCCCCGTTGTCACCGCATGTGCGACCCAGTACCTC. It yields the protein CVSSPVVTACATQYL.